This T cell receptor beta chain is drawn from a study of blood T cells in healthy people across ages. CDR3 size: 16 residues. Germline lookup yields CDR1 LGHNA and CDR2 YNFKEQ. After removal of 1 base from V and 1 base from J, the junction contained 7 bases not matched to a gene. Study observations and caveats: Diversity was higher, and naive CD4+ cells more numerous, in long-lived donors than in aged donors.

Points on this clonotype: Its matching antigen is unknown.

A J-beta primer mix and a sample-barcoded 5' primer were used in a second PCR of roughly 6 to 11 cycles. Tagging of each cDNA molecule was performed by a template-switch adaptor with 12 random nucleotides. Sequencing yielded, for each sample, at least 2.5 million paired-end reads carrying CDR3. TCRdb re-called the 5' RACE reads with MiXCR, one entry per CDR3 protein. The table lists over 1,200,000 distinct CDR3 sequences, 59% of them singletons, with roughly 7% in the top ten. The sample consisted of blood. The sequence came from a man younger than 30 in good health. V usage is TRBV4-2 and J usage is TRBJ2-7, with TRBD2 matching over 7 bases. The CDR3 DNA reads as TGTGCCAGCAGCCAAGTCTCACCGGGAGGATCCTACGAGCAGTACTTC. The encoded protein is CASSQVSPGGSYEQYF.